This TCR beta chain stems from a study of CXCR3-negative and CXCR3-positive naive CD8 T cells. Study-wide background: The libraries yielded roughly 150 million TRB reads, about 1.5 +/- 0.3 million each.

Note on this clonotype: Its antigen remains unidentified.

The method, 5' RACE with UMI labels, was used to prepare the TRB cDNA libraries. TCRdb reprocessed the 5' RACE reads; each CDR3 protein has one entry and no DNA is given. The table lists over 100,000 distinct CDR3 sequences. General observations from the study: For CXCR3-positive naive cells, TRB CDR3s were more hydrophobic than those of CXCR3-negative naive cells.

CDR1 and CDR2 from the germline V gene are MNHEY and SVGAGI. This CDR3 has 13 residues. This rearrangement joins TRBV6-5 to TRBJ1-2; lacking DNA, the TRBD1 call made by TCRdb goes unchecked. The sequenced sample was naive CXCR3+ CD8+ T cells from blood. The subset: CD45RO-CCR7+CD27+CD95- naive CD8+ T cells expressing CXCR3 (TNR3+). This TCR derives from a human donor in good health. Some clones in this sample may be carry-over from other donors' samples. The CDR3 loop is CASSYPGRNGYTF.